One TCR beta chain is described in this entry. This clonotype was detected only a few times. Its cognate antigen has yet to be identified. Per-base quality was not reported, and no clone a single base away is much larger than it. This entry is derived from a study of T-cell reconstitution after alpha-beta-depleted transplantation in children (dated by TCRdb to 2016 to 2017). The study in broad terms: The study quantitatively tracked T-cell immune reconstitution after TCRalphabeta/CD19-depleted allogeneic hematopoietic cell transplantation in children using TCR repertoire profiling.

Library method: PCR. The listed sequencing device is Illumina HiSeq 2500. Molecular barcoding was employed in the preparation of TCR libraries, with unique molecular identifiers being used to normalize TCRbeta repertoire quantification. TCRdb applied fastp at Q25 and MiXCR to the public reads, then kept only in-frame beta chains. Each entry merges the rows of one CDR3 protein and shows their most common DNA and genes. Within this sample are some 350,000 distinct CDR3 sequences, with 10% of them counted one time only. Jointly, the top ten make up more than 2% of the sample. CDR3 length: 16 amino acids, cysteine to phenylalanine. Only CDR3 DNA is held: 48 bases, read in frame from base 1. The germline V gene (reference sequence) provides CDR1 DFQATT and CDR2 SNEGSKA. Trimmed from V: 3 bases; trimmed from J: 0 bases; junction bases lacking a gene match: 10.

The sequence was obtained from a human donor who donated a stem cell graft to a child with acute lymphoblastic leukemia. Sample: PBMCs from the stem cell graft donor, taken from the stem cell graft. This sequence uses TRBV20-1 and TRBJ2-7, with 8 bases in between that match TRBD2. The CDR3 sequence is CSARARRGESSYEQYF. The DNA reads as follows: TGCAGTGCTAGGGCCAGGCGGGGGGAGAGCTCCTACGAGCAGTACTTC.